The 24 T cell receptor beta chains given below trace back to one sample, sequenced in a study of blood T cell repertoires in COVID-19. The data were produced by immunoSEQ multiplex PCR, yet TCRdb's version contains in-frame clones alone and is incomplete. The sample shows 63,000 or so clones, just under 90% of them seen only once. The specimen was peripheral blood. These receptors all stem from a man aged 55-75 years with acute or convalescent COVID-19.

The chain couples TRBV5-1 to TRBJ2-7; D is possibly TRBD2 (5 bases). Trimming pared 4 bases from V and 5 bases from J, leaving 13 bases between. Germline CDR1 SGHRS, CDR2 YFSETQ. The CDR3 is 13 amino acids. The CDR3 spells CASSPEGANEQYF. Here the CDR3 DNA reads TGCGCCAGCAGCCCCGAGGGAGCGAACGAGCAGTACTTC.

The chain combines TRBV2 with TRBJ2-5, with 7 bases fitting TRBD2. Per the germline V gene, CDR1 is SNHLY and CDR2 is FYNNEI. The CDR3 runs 11 residues. V shed 6 bases, J shed 5 bases, and the junction held 0 bases outside the gene matches. Written as DNA, the CDR3 is TGTGCCAGCAGGGGAGGGGAGACCCAGTACTTC. It codes for CASRGGETQYF.

The chain has TRBV6-5 and TRBJ2-7; D gene unclear. The V end was cut by 2 bases, the J end by 7 bases, with 9 bases between. Germline V gives CDR1 MNHEY, CDR2 SVGAGI. This CDR3 is built from 12 residues. CDR3 sequence reads: CASSYTTGEQYF. The CDR3 DNA is TGTGCCAGCAGTTACACGACCGGGGAGCAGTACTTC.

The rearrangement links TRBV18 to TRBJ2-3, with no clear D. Germline CDR1 KGHSH, CDR2 LQKENI. The CDR3 is 14 amino acids. V shed 2 bases and J shed 4 bases, with 10 bases lying between them. The DNA for the CDR3 is TGTGCCAGCTCACCAGGGCCAGAATCAGATACGCAGTATTTT. Translated: CASSPGPESDTQYF. The full variable domain, rest sourced from reference TRBV18 and TRBJ2-3, is NAGVMQNPRHLVRRRGQEARLRCSPMKGHSHVYWYRQLPEEGLKFMVYLQKENIIDESGMPKERFSAEFPKEGPSILRIQQVVRGDSAAYFCASSPGPESDTQYFGPGTRLTVL.

This clone was picked up one time. The rearrangement uses TRBV27 and TRBJ2-5; TRBD1 aligns across 11 bases. Germline-derived CDR1 and CDR2 are MNHEY and SMNVEV (reference sequence). After removal of 4 bases from V and 2 bases from J, the junction contained 9 bases not matched to a gene. CDR3 length: 17 amino acids. The CDR3 DNA reads TGTGCCAGCAGTTCCGGACAGGGGGCAGGGTGGCAAGAGACCCAGTACTTC. Its translation: CASSSGQGAGWQETQYF.

V gene TRBV11-2 combines with J gene TRBJ2-1, with D maybe TRBD1 (6 bases). Germline CDR1 SGHAT, CDR2 FQNNGV. The V end was cut by 3 bases, the J end by 4 bases, with 10 bases between. This CDR3 is 14 amino acids long. This chain's CDR3 is CASSFRTAYNEQFF. In DNA, the CDR3 is TGTGCCAGCAGCTTCAGGACAGCATACAATGAGCAGTTCTTC.

J is TRBJ1-2 and V is TRBV2; a possible D gene is TRBD1 (5 bases). Germline CDR1 and CDR2: SNHLY and FYNNEI. Trimming removed 3 bases at V and 7 bases at J, with 12 bases between. The CDR3 has 13 amino acids. The DNA of the CDR3 is TGTGCCAGCAGTGACCGCAGGGTCGGTGGCTACACCTTC. Protein: CASSDRRVGGYTF.

This clone was detected once. V usage is TRBV5-1 and J usage is TRBJ2-1; D may be TRBD2 (5 bases). Trimming cost V 1 base and J 10 bases, with 21 bases left between them. This CDR3 spans 16 amino acids. CDR1 SGHRS and CDR2 YFSETQ come from the germline V gene. The CDR3: CASSLILGGLLREQFF. The CDR3 coding sequence is TGCGCCAGCAGCTTGATCTTAGGAGGACTTCTTCGAGAGCAGTTCTTC. The whole variable domain, filled in from reference TRBV5-1 and TRBJ2-1, reads KAGVTQTPRYLIKTRGQQVTLSCSPISGHRSVSWYQQTPGQGLQFLFEYFSETQRNKGNFPGRFSGRQFSNSRSEMNVSTLELGDSALYLCASSLILGGLLREQFFGPGTRLTVL.

V is TRBV28 and J is TRBJ1-2; a weak D match, TRBD1 (5 bases). Trimming pared 2 bases from V and 2 bases from J, leaving 9 bases between. The germline CDR1 and CDR2 sequences are MDHEN and SYDVKM. CDR3 size: 14 residues. In DNA form, the CDR3 reads TGTGCCAGCAGTTTAGTCGCAGGGAACTATGGCTACACCTTC. Translated: CASSLVAGNYGYTF.

This sequence joins TRBV7-3 and TRBJ1-2; tentative D call: TRBD1 (5 bases). The V gene lost 4 bases and the J gene lost 6 bases, with 12 bases spanning the gap. The CDR3 covers 13 residues. The germline V gene encodes CDR1 SGHTA and CDR2 FQGTGA. CDR3 in DNA: TGTGCCAGCAGCTATGAGACGGGGGATGGCTACACCTTC. It is translated as CASSYETGDGYTF.

This chain joins TRBV7-9 and TRBJ1-2, with D uncertain. Per the germline V gene, CDR1 is SEHNR and CDR2 is FQNEAQ (reference sequence). V was clipped by 5 bases and J by 6 bases, with 19 bases between them. The CDR3 has 15 residues. Here the CDR3 reads CASSAPPEGVHGYTF. Here the CDR3 DNA reads TGTGCCAGCAGCGCACCTCCGGAGGGCGTGCATGGCTACACCTTC.

J is TRBJ1-1 and V is TRBV27; D is perhaps TRBD1 (6 bases). Germline-derived CDR1 and CDR2 are MNHEY and SMNVEV (reference sequence). This CDR3 spans 14 amino acids. The V gene lost 8 bases and the J gene lost 2 bases, with 15 bases spanning the gap. For the CDR3, the DNA is TGTGCCAGCCAACCCTCGGACAGCAACACTGAAGCTTTCTTT. Translation gives CASQPSDSNTEAFF.

The chain carries TRBV18 and TRBJ2-1; D not certain. Germline lookup yields CDR1 KGHSH and CDR2 LQKENI. V dropped 2 bases and J dropped 4 bases, with 6 bases sitting between them. CDR3 length equals 13 residues. The CDR3 protein is CASSPSQYNEQFF. The CDR3, as DNA: TGTGCCAGCTCACCATCCCAGTACAATGAGCAGTTCTTC. Drawing the rest from reference TRBV18 and TRBJ2-1, the complete variable domain is NAGVMQNPRHLVRRRGQEARLRCSPMKGHSHVYWYRQLPEEGLKFMVYLQKENIIDESGMPKERFSAEFPKEGPSILRIQQVVRGDSAAYFCASSPSQYNEQFFGPGTRLTVL.

The chain combines TRBV7-2 with TRBJ1-5; weak D call: TRBD1 (6 bases). There are 14 residues in the CDR3. From germline, CDR1 is SGHTA and CDR2 FQGNSA. The ends were cut back, 5 bases at V and 2 bases at J, with 10 bases in the middle. This CDR3 is CASSPRTGNQPQHF. DNA of the CDR3: TGTGCCAGCAGCCCCAGGACAGGCAATCAGCCCCAGCATTTT.

CDR3 in amino acids: CASSPDSGGLFSYEQYF. The CDR3 nucleotides are TGTGCCAGCAGCCCTGATAGCGGGGGCCTCTTCTCCTACGAGCAGTACTTC. The chain carries TRBV3-1 (or the pseudogene TRBV3-2) and TRBJ2-7; 9 nucleotides align to TRBD2. Germline V CDR1 and CDR2: LGHDT, YNNKEL (reference sequence). The CDR3 contains 17 residues. The V gene end was trimmed by 4 bases and the J gene end by 0 bases; junction bases not matched to a gene: 10.

The genes are TRBV11-2 and TRBJ2-1; TRBD1 agrees at 7 bases. The V gene end was trimmed by 3 bases and the J gene end by 7 bases; junction bases not matched to a gene: 6. Per the germline V gene, CDR1 is SGHAT and CDR2 is FQNNGV. There are 14 residues in the CDR3. The CDR3 DNA sequence: TGTGCCAGCAGCTTCGGACAGGTGTATAATGAGCAGTTCTTC. Protein sequence: CASSFGQVYNEQFF. Using reference TRBV11-2 and TRBJ2-1 for the parts outside the CDR3, the full variable domain is EAGVAQSPRYKIIEKRQSVAFWCNPISGHATLYWYQQILGQGPKLLIQFQNNGVVDDSQLPKDRFSAERLKGVDSTLKIQPAKLEDSAVYLCASSFGQVYNEQFFGPGTRLTVL.

The rearrangement uses TRBV6-2 or TRBV6-3 and TRBJ1-2, with D perhaps matching TRBD1 (5 bases). The V end was cut by 0 bases, the J end by 5 bases, with 10 bases between. Germline V gives CDR1 MNHEY, CDR2 SVGEGT. The CDR3 loop spans 14 amino acids. For the CDR3, the DNA is TGTGCCAGCAGTTACTCCGGAGACAGATATGGCTACACCTTC. Amino acids: CASSYSGDRYGYTF.

As regards this clone: The junction does not match germline at one end; this may be a read error. The chain uses TRBV7-4 and TRBJ2-7, with a tentative D call TRBD2 (6 bases). CDR3 length: 17 residues. The V gene's germline CDR1 is SGHVT and CDR2 SQSDAQ. In DNA form, the CDR3 reads TGTGCCAGCAGCCTAGCGTGTGGGCCCGCGAGCTCCTACGAGCAGTACTTC. This encodes CASSLACGPASSYEQYF.

The rearrangement uses TRBV6-5 and TRBJ1-1, with 8 bases identical to TRBD1. V shed 5 bases and J 5 bases; nucleotides not matched to a gene: 7. The CDR3 length is 14 residues. CDR1 and CDR2 (germline): MNHEY, SVGAGI. DNA of the CDR3: TGTGCCAGCAGTACACGGACAGGGTGGACTGAAGCTTTCTTT. It is translated as CASSTRTGWTEAFF.

The V gene is TRBV11-2, the J gene TRBJ2-7, with D hard to call. Germline loops: CDR1 SGHAT, CDR2 FQNNGV. Between the trimmed V and J ends, which lost 1 base and 2 bases, there was a span of 9 bases. The CDR3 runs to 14 residues. In DNA form, the CDR3 reads TGTGCCAGCAGCTTAGGTGGAGCTACCTACGAGCAGTACTTC. Encoded protein: CASSLGGATYEQYF.

The chain joins TRBV4-1 to TRBJ2-3, with D uncertain. The germline CDR1 and CDR2 sequences are MGHRA and YSYEKL. The CDR3 has 14 amino acids. Trimming pared 0 bases from V and 5 bases from J, leaving 9 bases between. The CDR3 nucleotides read TGCGCCAGCAGCCAAGATATGGCTGGAGATACGCAGTATTTT. Its translation: CASSQDMAGDTQYF.

As DNA, the CDR3 is TGTGCCAGCAGCTCTCATGGGGAGTACGAGCAGTACTTC. Encoded protein: CASSSHGEYEQYF. The V call is TRBV5-4, the J call TRBJ2-7; possibly TRBD2 for D (5 bases). V was trimmed by 3 bases and J by 4 bases, leaving 11 bases between them. This CDR3 comprises 13 residues. Germline CDR1 is SGHNT and CDR2 is YYREEE (reference sequence).

This rearrangement joins TRBV10-1 to TRBJ2-3; weak D call: TRBD2 (6 bases). In germline, CDR1 is WNHNN, CDR2 SYGVQD (reference sequence). Trimming shortened V by 11 bases and J by 2 bases, and 20 bases separated the two germline ends. The CDR3 consists of 15 residues. CDR3 protein: CAASVGTGVTDTQYF. The CDR3 DNA sequence: TGCGCCGCATCTGTAGGGACGGGGGTCACAGATACGCAGTATTTT.

V gene TRBV18 combines with J gene TRBJ1-2; TRBD1 agrees at 9 bases. The germline gives CDR1 KGHSH, CDR2 LQKENI. Trimming cost V 5 bases and J 4 bases; bases outside gene matches: 17. The CDR3 consists of 18 residues. CDR3 sequence (DNA): TGTGCCAGCTCATCCACAGGGGGCCCGAAAAAGGGAGGCTATGGCTACACCTTC. Amino acid sequence: CASSSTGGPKKGGYGYTF.